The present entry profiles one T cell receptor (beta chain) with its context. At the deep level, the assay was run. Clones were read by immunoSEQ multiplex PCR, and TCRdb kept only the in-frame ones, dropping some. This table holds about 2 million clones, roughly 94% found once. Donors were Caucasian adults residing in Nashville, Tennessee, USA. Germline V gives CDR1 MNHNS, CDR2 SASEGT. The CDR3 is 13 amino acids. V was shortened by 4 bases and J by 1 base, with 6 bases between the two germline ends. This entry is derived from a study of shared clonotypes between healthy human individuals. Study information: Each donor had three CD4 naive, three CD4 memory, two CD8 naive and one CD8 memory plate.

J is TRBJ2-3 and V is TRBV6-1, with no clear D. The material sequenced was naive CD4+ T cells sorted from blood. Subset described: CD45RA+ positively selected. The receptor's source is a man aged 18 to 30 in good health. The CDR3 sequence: CASSGRRTDTQYF. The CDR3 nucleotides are TGTGCCAGCAGTGGCAGGCGCACAGATACGCAGTATTTT.